The T cell receptor (beta chain) described here comes from a study of CXCR4 blockade with PD-1 therapy in pancreatic cancer. Whole-study findings and limits: More frequent amino acid clones had more nucleotide rearrangements, suggesting convergent selection. Survival did not correlate with tumor clonality, which averaged about 0.14 versus 0.054.

This CDR3 is 14 amino acids long. The germline V gene encodes CDR1 MDHEN and CDR2 SYDVKM. V dropped 1 base and J dropped 5 bases, with 11 bases sitting between them. The archived tumor blocks came from patients without neoadjuvant therapy before resection. Comments on this clone: The antigen is unknown.

Generated by immunoSEQ multiplex PCR, the TCRdb table keeps only in-frame clones and is missing some. The profile covers 4,700 or so clones, with around 50% appearing a single time and 6.5% to 8% taken by the ten largest. This chain connects TRBV28 to TRBJ1-2; no definite D call. The origin of this receptor is a human donor with pancreatic ductal adenocarcinoma. Material: tumor tissue. CDR3 protein: CASSLFVGRYGYTF. The DNA of the CDR3 is TGTGCCAGCAGTTTATTTGTCGGCAGGTATGGCTACACCTTC.